The 24 T cell receptor beta chains listed next were all sequenced from one sample in a study of naive and memory T cell subsets. A UMI-containing oligonucleotide was joined by 3' ligation to the TCR cDNA template. Ligated cDNA underwent four rounds of PCR with nested alpha and beta constant region primers and SP2. TCRdb used MiXCR to reprocess the 5' RACE reads, holding one entry per CDR3 protein. In the table there are around 48,000 distinct CDR3 sequences, about 4.4% of which are singletons. These TCRs come from a female donor in good health.

This clonotype was found many times. The chain recombines TRBV4-3 with TRBJ2-1; 11 bases are shared with TRBD1. This CDR3 is 16 amino acids long. The V segment lost 0 bases and the J segment 6 bases; nucleotides outside the gene matches: 4. From germline, CDR1 is LGHNA and CDR2 YSLEER. The CDR3 loop reads CASSQDAGTGGNEQFF. The CDR3 nucleotides are TGCGCCAGCAGCCAAGATGCCGGGACAGGGGGCAATGAGCAGTTCTTC.

This clonotype has ten or more counts. The chain couples TRBV5-1 to TRBJ2-1; either TRBD1 or TRBD2 may fit D (7 bases each). The CDR3 covers 17 residues. Trimming cost V 4 bases and J 5 bases, with 22 bases left between them. Germline CDR1 SGHRS, CDR2 YFSETQ. CDR3 residues: CASSGGVTGPKNNEQFF. CDR3 coding DNA: TGCGCCAGCAGCGGGGGGGTGACAGGGCCCAAGAACAATGAGCAGTTCTTC.

This clonotype showed up just a few times. The chain has TRBV18 and TRBJ1-1; D remains unclear. CDR1 is KGHSH, CDR2 LQKENI, per germline. The germline V and J ends were trimmed by 2 bases and 0 bases, with 16 bases remaining between them. The CDR3 is 17 amino acids. The CDR3 nucleotides read TGTGCCAGCTCACCAGGGCTCCCAGGAGTTATGAACACTGAAGCTTTCTTT. As protein: CASSPGLPGVMNTEAFF. Full variable domain (remainder filled in from reference TRBV18 and TRBJ1-1): NAGVMQNPRHLVRRRGQEARLRCSPMKGHSHVYWYRQLPEEGLKFMVYLQKENIIDESGMPKERFSAEFPKEGPSILRIQQVVRGDSAAYFCASSPGLPGVMNTEAFFGQGTRLTVV.

The sample holds many counts of this clonotype. The chain recombines TRBV10-1 with TRBJ2-3, with D unclear. The CDR3 sequence is 15 residues long. CDR1 is WNHNN and CDR2 is SYGVQD in the germline V gene (reference sequence). V was clipped by 0 bases and J by 1 base, with 8 bases between them. This chain's CDR3 is CASSESAGRTDTQYF. Written as DNA, the CDR3 is TGCGCCAGCAGTGAGTCGGCAGGTCGCACAGATACGCAGTATTTT.

The table lists this clonotype with many counts. The chain joins TRBV6-2 or TRBV6-3 to TRBJ1-2, with D possibly being TRBD1 (6 bases). V was clipped by 0 bases and J by 8 bases, with 16 bases between them. This CDR3 has 15 amino acids. Germline lookup yields CDR1 MNHEY and CDR2 SVGEGT. CDR3: CASSYSDSGSLGYTF. CDR3 in DNA: TGTGCCAGCAGTTACTCGGACAGCGGCTCATTAGGCTACACCTTC.

The chain carries TRBV5-5 and TRBJ2-4, with 9 nucleotides matching TRBD1. V lost 0 bases to trimming and J lost 0 bases; unmatched junction nucleotides: 4. Germline V CDR1 and CDR2: SGHKS, YYEKEE (reference sequence). The CDR3 has 17 residues. The CDR3 sequence is CASSLAGTGLAKNIQYF. Here the CDR3 DNA reads TGTGCCAGCAGCTTGGCTGGGACAGGGCTAGCCAAAAACATTCAGTACTTC. The entire variable domain, with the rest obtained from reference TRBV5-5 and TRBJ2-4, is as follows: DAGVTQSPTHLIKTRGQQVTLRCSPISGHKSVSWYQQVLGQGPQFIFQYYEKEERGRGNFPDRFSARQFPNYSSELNVNALLLGDSALYLCASSLAGTGLAKNIQYFGAGTRLSVL.

This clonotype was seen ten or more times. V is TRBV29-1 and J is TRBJ1-2; unclear D gene. The V end lost 0 bases, the J end lost 7 bases, and 6 bases lay between the germline ends. The CDR3 is made up of 11 amino acids. Germline loops: CDR1 SQVTM, CDR2 ANQGSEA. CDR3 residues: CSVEDRRGYTF. The CDR3 DNA is TGCAGCGTTGAAGATCGGCGTGGCTACACCTTC.

This clonotype was counted many times. The rearrangement joins TRBV7-9 to TRBJ1-2, with 8 nucleotides matching TRBD1. The V gene's germline CDR1 is SEHNR and CDR2 FQNEAQ (reference sequence). CDR3 length equals 15 residues. After removal of 5 bases from V and 6 bases from J, the junction contained 11 bases not matched to a gene. The CDR3, as DNA: TGTGCCAGCAGCGCGATAAAGGGACAGGCCAATGGCTACACCTTC. As protein: CASSAIKGQANGYTF. Combining the CDR3 with reference TRBV7-9 and TRBJ1-2 gives the whole variable domain DTGVSQNPRHKITKRGQNVTFRCDPISEHNRLYWYRQTLGQGPEFLTYFQNEAQLEKSRLLSDRFSAERPKGSFSTLEIQRTEQGDSAMYLCASSAIKGQANGYTFGSGTRLTVV.

The chain uses TRBV2 and TRBJ2-2; weak D call: TRBD1 (6 bases). The CDR3 contains 14 residues. Per germline, CDR1 SNHLY and CDR2 FYNNEI. V shed 11 bases and J shed 3 bases, with 16 bases lying between them. The CDR3, as DNA: TGTGCCGCCACCCGAGGACAGTACACCGGGGAGCTGTTTTTT. It is translated as CAATRGQYTGELFF.

The sample holds many counts of this clonotype. V gene TRBV28 combines with J gene TRBJ2-7; 16 nucleotides match TRBD2. CDR1 is MDHEN, CDR2 SYDVKM, per germline. V lost 5 bases, J lost 7 bases, and 8 bases stayed unmatched. This CDR3 contains 16 residues. The CDR3 protein is CASSPPGLAGGREQYF. As DNA, the CDR3 is TGTGCCAGCAGTCCCCCGGGACTAGCGGGAGGGCGGGAGCAGTACTTC.

This clonotype was counted at least ten times. The genes are TRBV2 and TRBJ1-2, with 9 bases fitting TRBD1. CDR3 size: 16 residues. V was clipped by 4 bases and J by 3 bases; unmatched bases: 9. Germline-derived CDR1 and CDR2 are SNHLY and FYNNEI. The CDR3 DNA reads as TGTGCCAGCAGTGCCGACGGGACAGGGAAGTACTATGGCTACACCTTC. Translating gives CASSADGTGKYYGYTF.

This clonotype showed up just a few times. The chain uses TRBV25-1 and TRBJ2-7; no reliable D call. Germline V gene data show CDR1 as MGHDK and CDR2 as SYGVNS. The CDR3 runs to 14 residues. Trimming removed 4 bases at V and 1 base at J, with 11 bases between. CDR3 region: CASSARVSSYEQYF. The CDR3 DNA reads TGTGCCAGCAGTGCCCGGGTTTCATCCTACGAGCAGTACTTC.

Many counts were recorded for this clonotype. The rearrangement uses TRBV28 and TRBJ2-7; possibly TRBD1 for D (5 bases). V shed 8 bases and J shed 0 bases, with 11 bases lying between them. CDR3 length equals 13 residues. Germline V gene sequence: CDR1 MDHEN, CDR2 SYDVKM. The CDR3 is CASQGGVSYEQYF. As DNA, the CDR3 is TGTGCCAGCCAGGGCGGAGTCTCCTACGAGCAGTACTTC.

This clonotype was found many times. The chain employs TRBV27 and TRBJ2-3; TRBD1 or TRBD2 may be the D gene (5 bases each). Germline CDR1 reads MNHEY; CDR2 reads SMNVEV (reference sequence). The CDR3 consists of 11 residues. V shed 8 bases and J shed 5 bases, with 8 bases lying between them. CDR3: CASLGVDTQYF. Written as DNA, the CDR3 is TGTGCCAGCCTGGGGGTAGATACGCAGTATTTT.

This clonotype was detected ten times or more. The rearrangement joins TRBV6-1 to TRBJ2-1, with 14 bases lining up with TRBD2. CDR3 length: 17 amino acids. The V gene's germline CDR1 is MNHNS and CDR2 SASEGT. Losses at the gene ends were 0 bases for V and 7 bases for J; bases not matched to a gene: 5. The CDR3 nucleotides are TGTGCCAGCAGTGAAGCGACTAGCGGGAGGGCCGGGAATGAGCAGTTCTTC. Translating it yields CASSEATSGRAGNEQFF.

For this clonotype: A single base separates this from a much larger clone, so it may be a read error. This chain joins TRBV5-1 and TRBJ1-2, with 8 bases matching TRBD1. This CDR3 has 14 amino acids. Germline trimming cut 5 bases from V and 5 bases from J; bases unmatched to any gene: 8. CDR1 and CDR2 from the germline V gene are SGHRS and YFSETQ. The chain's CDR3 is CASRTQTGDYGYTF. CDR3 nucleotides: TGCGCCAGCAGAACCCAGACAGGGGATTATGGCTACACCTTC.

This clonotype was seen many times. The chain has TRBV6-5 and TRBJ2-1, with D maybe TRBD1 (6 bases). The V end lost 3 bases, the J end lost 6 bases, and 15 bases lay between the germline ends. The CDR3 consists of 15 residues. Germline V CDR1 and CDR2: MNHEY, SVGAGI. CDR3 region: CASSYSWGQPNEQFF. DNA of the CDR3: TGTGCCAGCAGTTATTCCTGGGGACAACCCAATGAGCAGTTCTTC.

This clonotype has a count of ten or more. The CDR3 coding sequence is TGCGCCAGCAGCCAAGGTGACAGGTCTATGAACACTGAAGCTTTCTTT. Translation gives CASSQGDRSMNTEAFF. The chain joins TRBV4-3 to TRBJ1-1, with D possibly TRBD1 on 6 matching bases. Germline V lookup: CDR1 LGHNA, CDR2 YSLEER. V lost 1 base to trimming and J lost 0 bases, with 12 bases between them. The CDR3 contains 16 residues.

This clonotype was recorded at least ten times. The chain recombines TRBV10-3 with TRBJ1-2; D gene unclear. V was clipped by 4 bases and J by 7 bases, with 7 bases between them. The CDR3 runs to 11 residues. Germline loops: CDR1 ENHRY, CDR2 SYGVKD. The CDR3 is CAISVSGGYTF. For the CDR3, the DNA is TGTGCCATCAGTGTATCGGGTGGCTACACCTTC.

The gene calls are TRBV9 and TRBJ2-3; 10 nucleotides align to TRBD2. The CDR3 covers 16 residues. V lost 0 bases and J lost 8; bases outside the gene matches: 9. The V gene's germline CDR1 is SGDLS and CDR2 YYNGEE. The CDR3 reads CASSVATSSGRSTQYF. The CDR3 DNA follows: TGTGCCAGCAGCGTAGCTACGTCTAGCGGGAGAAGTACGCAGTATTTT. The full variable domain, completed using reference TRBV9 and TRBJ2-3, is DSGVTQTPKHLITATGQRVTLRCSPRSGDLSVYWYQQSLDQGLQFLIQYYNGEERAKGNILERFSAQQFPDLHSELNLSSLELGDSALYFCASSVATSSGRSTQYFGPGTRLTVL.

This clonotype was counted ten times or more. The rearrangement joins TRBV6-6 to TRBJ2-5; 7 bases align to TRBD1. The CDR3 has 17 amino acids. V shed 0 bases, J shed 4 bases, and the junction held 11 bases outside the gene matches. CDR1 and CDR2 (germline): MNHNY, SVGAGI (reference sequence). The CDR3 region has the DNA TGTGCCAGCAGTTACTCTTTAGGGCAGGGGGTCGGAGAGACCCAGTACTTC. Protein: CASSYSLGQGVGETQYF.

The chain couples TRBV7-2 to TRBJ2-7; TRBD2 matches 8 bases. The CDR3 is 13 residues long. V trimming: 6 bases; J trimming: 4 bases; junction bases outside the gene matches: 5. Germline CDR1 is SGHTA and CDR2 is FQGNSA. CDR3 nucleotide sequence: TGTGCCAGCAGACCCAGCGGGGGATACGAGCAGTACTTC. Amino acids: CASRPSGGYEQYF.

This clonotype was observed many times. The chain uses TRBV6-5 and TRBJ1-1; D gene unclear. Trimming pared 3 bases from V and 5 bases from J, leaving 10 bases between. There are 13 residues in the CDR3. Looked up from germline, CDR1 is MNHEY and CDR2 is SVGAGI. The CDR3 coding sequence is TGTGCCAGCAGTTATAATCGGGGTACTGAAGCTTTCTTT. Amino acid sequence: CASSYNRGTEAFF.

V gene TRBV24-1 combines with J gene TRBJ2-1, with 9 positions matching TRBD1. J lost 5 bases, V lost 8 bases, and 9 bases had no gene match. This CDR3 has 15 amino acids. Germline V gene data show CDR1 as KGHDR and CDR2 as SFDVKD. CDR3 DNA: TGTGCCACCAAAAGGTGGGACAGGGATCACAATGAGCAGTTCTTC. It is translated as CATKRWDRDHNEQFF.